This T cell receptor beta chain emerged from a study of blood T cell repertoires in COVID-19. Whole-study context: Sites across the United States, Italy and Spain contributed samples from acute and convalescent COVID-19.

Germline CDR1 is SQVTM and CDR2 is ANQGSEA. This CDR3 is 16 amino acids long. V lost 0 bases, J lost 0 bases, and 8 bases stayed unmatched. Method: immunoSEQ multiplex PCR; TCRdb's copy keeps in-frame clones and lacks some. The profile shows a few hundred thousand clones, around 87% of them singletons. This rearrangement joins TRBV29-1 to TRBJ2-7; TRBD1 matches at 7 bases. Sequenced material: peripheral blood. The source of this sequence is a human donor in a cohort sampled during active COVID-19. Written as DNA, the CDR3 is TGCAGCGTTGAAGATCCGACAGGGCTAAACTCCTACGAGCAGTACTTC. It encodes CSVEDPTGLNSYEQYF.